This entry concerns a single TCR beta chain. This sample is part of a study of CD8 T cells in Susac syndrome. Study at large: When their blood was taken, the Susac syndrome patients had either not yet had any therapy, were taking corticosteroids, or were taking intravenous immunoglobulin alone.

Random hexamers primed reverse transcription of about 0.45 to 1 ug RNA. TCRdb reanalysed the immunoSEQ multiplex PCR reads using MiXCR and keeps one entry per CDR3 protein. The sample gives around 170,000 distinct CDR3 sequences, 90% to 95% of which show up once; more than 0.095% is in the top ten. Germline V lookup: CDR1 LNHNV, CDR2 YYDKDF (reference sequence). The CDR3 is 12 amino acids. V lost 1 base, J lost 7 bases, and 7 bases lay in between. As judged by recently defined diagnostic criteria, patients with Susac syndrome had definite or probable disease. Through negative isolation, CD4+ and CD8+ T cells were obtained, while TEMRA cells were enriched using FACS.

The sequencing sample was made of CD4+ T cells from PBMCs. The gene calls are TRBV15 and TRBJ1-2; unclear D gene. This receptor was obtained from a human donor with Susac syndrome. CDR3 loop: CATSRGDSGYTF. The CDR3 DNA reads TGTGCCACCAGCAGAGGAGATAGTGGCTACACCTTC.